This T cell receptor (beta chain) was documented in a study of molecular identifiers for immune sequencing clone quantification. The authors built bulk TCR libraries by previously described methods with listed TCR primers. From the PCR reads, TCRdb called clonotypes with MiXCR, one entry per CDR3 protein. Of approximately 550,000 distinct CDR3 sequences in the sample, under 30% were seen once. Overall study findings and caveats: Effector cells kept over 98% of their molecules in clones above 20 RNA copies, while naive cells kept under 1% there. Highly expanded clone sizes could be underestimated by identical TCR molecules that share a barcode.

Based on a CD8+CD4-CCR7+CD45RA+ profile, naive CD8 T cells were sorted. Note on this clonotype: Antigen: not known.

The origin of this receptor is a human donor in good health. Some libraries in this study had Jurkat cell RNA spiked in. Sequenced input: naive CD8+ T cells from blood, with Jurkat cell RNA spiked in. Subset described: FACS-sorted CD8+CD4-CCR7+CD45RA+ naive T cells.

CDR3 nucleotides: TGTGCCAGCAGTTCGAGACTAGCGGGCCCCTCCTCCGCGCAGTACTTC. Residues: CASSSRLAGPSSAQYF. The chain recombines TRBV28 with TRBJ2-7; TRBD2 agrees at 10 bases. The CDR3 spans 16 residues. Germline V gene data show CDR1 as MDHEN and CDR2 as SYDVKM. V dropped 4 bases and J dropped 9; count of bases not matched to a gene: 15. The whole variable domain, filled in from reference TRBV28 and TRBJ2-7, reads DVKVTQSSRYLVKRTGEKVFLECVQDMDHENMFWYRQDPGLGLRLIYFSYDVKMKEKGDIPEGYSVSREKKERFSLILESASTNQTSMYLCASSSRLAGPSSAQYFGPGTRLTVT.